This T cell receptor beta chain was found in a study of blood T cell repertoires in COVID-19. Study in general: Samples representing acute and convalescent COVID-19 were sourced from the United States, Italy and Spain. Sources were T cells, B-cell-depleted T cells, or PBMCs; the material itself was cDNA or gDNA.

Trimming took off 3 bases at V and 3 bases at J, with 21 bases between the two ends. In germline, CDR1 is LNHDA, CDR2 SQIVND (reference sequence). The CDR3 consists of 18 residues. Source study methods: Researchers report that nucleated cell counts were estimated from reference gene primer amplification. The protocol was immunoSEQ multiplex PCR, while the TCRdb copy is restricted to in-frame clones and leaves out a portion. The DNA gave D and trimming, while V, J and clone size come from that table. This table has about 440,000 clones, roughly 91% appearing once. The receptor's source is a woman aged 25 to 45 with acute or convalescent COVID-19. The V gene is TRBV19, the J gene TRBJ2-1, with TRBD1 as a possible D gene (6 bases). Sequencing used peripheral blood. DNA of the CDR3: TGTGCCAGTAGTATTACTGGGGAAAACAGGGCCATCTACAATGAGCAGTTCTTC. It translates to CASSITGENRAIYNEQFF.